The entry below gives a single TCR beta chain sequence along with its context. The target of this receptor is not known. Base qualities are not at hand, and no much larger clone is one base apart. After removal of 2 bases from V and 11 bases from J, the junction retains 4 bases not matched to a gene. The CDR3, from cysteine to phenylalanine, totals 13 residues. Only CDR3 DNA is held: 39 bases, read in frame from base 1. According to the germline V gene, CDR1 reads MNHNS and CDR2 reads SASEGT. The record originates from a study of cytomegalovirus exposure and HLA in healthy donors (TCRdb year 2017). With respect to the entire study: An earlier analysis of several hundred of the donors reported over 250 Gb of sequence data and 117 million unique TCR beta sequences obtained from about 180 million T cells. Across about 370 genotyped donors of the cohort, an average of about 250,000 unique TCR beta nucleotide sequences per donor were sequenced, and roughly 18% of those sequences were non-productive. To predict cytomegalovirus infection status, the study combined high-throughput TCR immunosequencing, statistical association of individual TCRs with disease status, and machine learning. Besides the first cohort of 666 subjects, a separate validation cohort made up of over a hundred different subjects was used. The study aimed to test whether cataloging public T cell receptors could reveal signatures of past pathogen exposure. All discovery cohort repertoires had been generated on a single sequencing platform. Around 330 gigabases of sequencing data and 91 million or so unique TCR sequences made up an early release that covered over 550 HLA-typed donors. HLA typing covered class I and class II loci at four-digit resolution. In the later analysis, no new phenotypic data were used to find candidate immune exposures; instead, reliance was placed on TCR beta sequences and their occurrence across donors. Several DR-DQ haplotypes were treated as single units for association and clustering because of strong linkage in the cohort. The study profiled the T cell repertoires of hundreds of subjects by immunosequencing and related them to cytomegalovirus serostatus. Donor age, sex, ethnicity and CMV serostatus were collected together with the repertoire data. Genome-wide SNP genotypes for about three fifths of the roughly 700 donors were used in a later genetic analysis, which treated that subset as a discovery cohort. The genetic ancestry cluster associated with self-reported Caucasian donors included over 65% of the approximately 400 genotyped donors. The number of donors typed differed by locus, with 629-630 for A, B, C, DRB1 and DQB1, roughly 520 for DQA1, approximately 580 for DPA1, and some 450 for DPB1. An earlier analysis of more than 450 of the donors used high-throughput TCR beta sequencing to judge whether each TCR beta V gene segment behaved as functional or pseudogenic. A later analysis re-examined previously published TCR beta repertoires from more than 550 donors and added high-resolution HLA genotyping to investigate patterns of TCR occurrence. General findings and caveats noted by the study authors: A later analysis found that TCR association rates varied across HLA loci, with DRB1 alleles showing the most associated TCRs and HLA-C alleles the fewest. In a later analysis, several top co-occurrence clusters were reported to appear linked to parvovirus B19, influenza, CMV and Epstein-Barr virus. Immune exposure information for the cohort was limited to CMV serostatus. Compared with the approximately 600-donor mean, donors in an Asian-associated ancestry cluster had fewer N-insertions in productive TCRs, according to a later genetic analysis. In a later genetic analysis, a missense DCLRE1C variant was associated with V-gene and J-gene trimming of TCR beta chains, and the association was replicated in an independent cohort. Three of the identified cytomegalovirus-associated TCR beta chains were confirmed in vitro to be specific for cytomegalovirus antigens. It was suggested by the authors that the approach could potentially be generalized to other disease states and immunological phenotypes. A further reported finding was that TCR beta sequences accurately predicted the HLA-A and HLA-B alleles for most subjects in the first cohort. Some IMGT-functional V segments, including TRBV6-2 and TRBV6-3, could not be distinguished by the 87-base-pair reads and were therefore excluded. A total of fewer than 200 TCR beta chains were listed by the study as associated with cytomegalovirus. A group of highly shared sequence variants was considered likely to be a technical artifact of the sequencing pipeline. Only TCR beta chains were sequenced in this cohort, and the absence of alpha or paired-chain data limited detectable features. The presence/absence analyses assumed that sequencing depth was roughly uniform across donors, and that assumption may not be true. Linkage disequilibrium might explain the correlated functional status among segregating V segments, but an unknown experimental factor could not be ruled out. Most TCR sequences were seen in very few donors, while some public TCRs were found in many individuals. According to a later analysis, most CMV-associated TCR beta chains appeared to be HLA-restricted, and the HLA associations seemed to be driven largely by CMV exposure. Because counts were too low, roughly 18 rarely observed V segments, including chromosome 9 orphons, were left out of the earlier analysis of some 640 of the donors. The classifier was reported to diagnose cytomegalovirus status with high specificity and sensitivity in both the original cohort and the validation cohort. In an earlier analysis of roughly 560 of the donors, most TCR beta V segments were observed in productive rearrangements about 90% or about 30% of the time, broadly matching IMGT annotations. In a later analysis, HLA-associated TCR beta chains were found to be more clonally expanded and to have lower generation probabilities than equally common non-associated chains. Because some donors lacked HLA typing at each locus, the association tests relied only on the typed subset. In a later analysis, about 17,000 TCR beta sequences were associated with specific HLA alleles at a false discovery rate of 0.05. When HLA alleles, especially DR and DQ, strongly co-occurred, attributing TCR associations to individual alleles was difficult.

The cohort was made up of approximately 670 healthy bone marrow donors. At the time of sampling, every cohort member was nominally healthy, though immune exposures that went unrecorded were likely present. The donor was CMV seropositive and belonged to the group of 250 to 300 seropositive cohort members. Each donor provided a peripheral blood sample, and peripheral blood mononuclear cells were used for TCR beta sequencing. Genomic DNA was extracted from the blood cell samples with the Qiagen DNeasy Blood Extraction Kit. The library relied on the immunoSEQ multiplex PCR assay. For the multiplex PCR, a mixture combining 60 forward primers for TCR Vbeta segments and 13 reverse primers for TCR Jbeta segments was used. A multiplex PCR assay on genomic DNA amplified the CDR3 region of rearranged TCR beta genes. On the Illumina HiSeq System, the amplified TCR beta libraries were sequenced as 87-base-pair reads. The study's own analysis went as follows. A later analysis counted about 80 million unique TCR beta chains across the 640 or so repertoires, and some 11 million of these chains were shared by at least two donors. To remove PCR and sequencing errors, raw reads were error-corrected and collapsed into unique sequences using a nearest-neighbor algorithm that merged closely related sequences. V, D and J gene segments were assigned by aligning CDR3 sequences to IMGT reference sequences. For a sequence to be retained, a match of at least six nucleotides was required to both a V gene segment and a J gene segment. A rearrangement was called productive if the CDR3 had no stop codons and remained in frame with V and J, and every other rearrangement was called non-productive. CDR3 was defined by IMGT convention, running from the second conserved V-encoded cysteine to the conserved J-encoded phenylalanine. In an earlier analysis of around 540 of the donors, sequences lacking an unambiguous match to a single V gene segment were excluded. In an earlier analysis of almost 600 of the donors, a V segment was called functional when productive rearrangements were above 56.7%, and segregating when the standard deviation between donors exceeded 5%. A statistical classification framework was developed to diagnose cytomegalovirus status using the catalog of TCR beta chain sequences. A later analysis assigned V and J genes by comparing TCR nucleotide sequences with IMGT/GENE-DB human TR gene sequences. The TCRdist pipeline was used in a later analysis to assign CDR3 sequences and most-parsimonious VDJ recombination scenarios. A later analysis defined each TCR beta chain by its CDR3 amino acid sequence plus V-gene family, and excluded reads lacking a unique V-gene family. To address suspected cross-contamination and a sequencing artifact, a later analysis removed around 590 highly shared, low-generation-probability nucleotide sequences. In a later analysis, a clonal expansion index for each public chain was calculated from normalized within-repertoire ranks of inferred template counts. In a later analysis, generation probabilities were computed with a VDJ recombination model fitted to out-of-frame rearrangements, and the resulting probabilities were checked against IGoR. In a later analysis, hypergeometric tests were used to score TCR-TCR, TCR-HLA and TCR-CMV co-occurrence, with a repertoire-size bias correction applied to TCR pairs. To estimate false discovery rates, a later analysis permuted the HLA or CMV assignments 20 times. In a later analysis, co-occurring TCRs were grouped using DBSCAN, and TCRdist sequence similarity was added for clustering within HLA-allele-positive subsets. Repertoires with fewer than 30,000 or more than 120,000 public chains were left out of co-occurrence clustering, as were a handful of repertoires with anomalous nucleotide sharing. TCRdb holds this immuneACCESS table with in-frame rearrangements only. Some clones are missing; in checked studies, unresolved V genes explain under half, and the rest has no known cause. That table gives V, J and clone size, and the DNA gave D and trimming. The sample table records roughly 120,000 clones; about 61% of these occur just once. The top ten clones comprise roughly 8% of the sample.

Source material: PBMCs. Here the chain combines TRBV6-1 and TRBJ1-1, and 11 bases in between align with TRBD1. The sequence derives from a man aged 18 to 29 in good health and CMV-seropositive. The CDR3 region: CASSESGQGEAFF. The DNA sequence reads TGTGCCAGCAGTGAATCGGGACAGGGGGAGGCTTTCTTT.